These 30 T cell receptor beta chains were sequenced from one sample in a study of T-cell reconstitution after alpha-beta-depleted transplantation in children. As it was prepared, the TCRbeta library received unique molecular identifiers. TCRdb reprocessed the PCR reads via MiXCR and lists one record per CDR3 protein. The sample has approximately 120,000 distinct CDR3 sequences; around 9.8% are singletons. This sample comprised PBMCs, mostly from graft donor cells, obtained 180 days after TCRalphabeta/CD19-depleted stem cell transplant. Receptors were obtained from a girl in the first two years of life who had a stem cell transplant for combined immunodeficiency, so the T cells may come from the graft donor.

The chain has TRBV7-9 and TRBJ1-5; D is undetermined. Germline V gene lookup returns CDR1 SEHNR and CDR2 FQNEAQ (reference sequence). CDR3 length: 16 amino acids. V lost 0 bases and J 2 bases, leaving 11 bases between the germline ends. As DNA, the CDR3 is TGTGCCAGCAGCTTAGCAGTCTCCTCGGGCAATCAGCCCCAGCATTTT. Protein product: CASSLAVSSGNQPQHF.

This clonotype was detected only a few times. The J gene is TRBJ2-1, the V gene TRBV20-1, with D perhaps matching TRBD1 (5 bases). CDR3 size: 14 residues. Trimming stripped 0 bases from V and 4 bases from J, with 10 bases between. Germline lookup yields CDR1 DFQATT and CDR2 SNEGSKA (reference sequence). CDR3 region: CSARDQGLYNEQFF. As DNA, the CDR3 is TGCAGTGCTAGAGATCAGGGATTATACAATGAGCAGTTCTTC.

The chain links TRBV20-1 to TRBJ2-1; a weak D match, TRBD2 (6 bases). CDR3 length: 14 residues. Trimming cost V 6 bases and J 2 bases, with 14 bases left between them. Germline assignment: CDR1 DFQATT and CDR2 SNEGSKA (reference sequence). In DNA, the CDR3 is TGCAGTGCCGATTACGGAGGGGCCTACAATGAGCAGTTCTTC. As protein: CSADYGGAYNEQFF.

This clonotype was seen a handful of times. In nucleotides, the CDR3 is TGTGCCAGCAGAGGGGGGGGGAAGGTCGATGAGCAGTTCTTC. Its translation: CASRGGGKVDEQFF. This chain connects TRBV28 to TRBJ2-1, with D possibly matching TRBD2 (7 bases). The length of the CDR3 is 14 residues. V lost 6 bases and J lost 8, with 17 bases in between. Germline loops: CDR1 MDHEN, CDR2 SYDVKM.

The chain links TRBV11-3 to TRBJ2-2, with D maybe TRBD2 (6 bases). Per germline, CDR1 SGHNT and CDR2 YENEEA. The ends were cut back, 4 bases at V and 7 bases at J, with 16 bases in the middle. CDR3 length: 15 amino acids. The CDR3 DNA reads TGTGCCAGCAGCTCCGGGGGAGCGAGAATCGGGGAGCTGTTTTTT. As protein: CASSSGGARIGELFF.

There are a few counts of this clonotype. The chain carries TRBV4-3 and TRBJ2-7; D ambiguous. Trimming removed 4 bases from V and 2 bases from J, with 9 bases in between. The CDR3 runs to 13 residues. Germline CDR1 is LGHNA and CDR2 is YSLEER. In nucleotides, the CDR3 is TGCGCCAGCAGCCGGGCCCGAACCTACGAGCAGTACTTC. Translation: CASSRARTYEQYF.

This clonotype was counted a few times. In DNA form, the CDR3 reads TGCAGTGCTGGCCCCGGGGAGACCCAGTACTTC. The encoded protein is CSAGPGETQYF. The J gene is TRBJ2-5, the V gene TRBV20-1; D is unresolved. The CDR3 is 11 residues long. V dropped 5 bases and J dropped 5 bases, with 9 bases sitting between them. Germline values: CDR1 DFQATT, CDR2 SNEGSKA (reference sequence).

The V gene is TRBV7-2, the J gene TRBJ2-7; 9 bases agree with TRBD1. With 5 bases clipped from V and 3 bases from J, the junction kept 8 bases outside the gene matches. The CDR3 has 15 amino acids. The germline V gene encodes CDR1 SGHTA and CDR2 FQGNSA. For the CDR3, the DNA is TGTGCCAGCAGCGTGACCCGGGACAGGGTCTACGAGCAGTACTTC. Translated: CASSVTRDRVYEQYF.

This clonotype was recorded a few times. The V call is TRBV18, the J call TRBJ2-1; 7 bases agree with TRBD2. This CDR3 region has 15 residues. After removal of 2 bases from V and 2 bases from J, the junction contained 3 bases not matched to a gene. Germline loops: CDR1 KGHSH, CDR2 LQKENI. The CDR3 loop reads CASSPSSGTYNEQFF. The CDR3 DNA reads TGTGCCAGCTCACCATCCAGCGGGACCTACAATGAGCAGTTCTTC. Together with reference TRBV18 and TRBJ2-1, the CDR3 gives the full variable domain: NAGVMQNPRHLVRRRGQEARLRCSPMKGHSHVYWYRQLPEEGLKFMVYLQKENIIDESGMPKERFSAEFPKEGPSILRIQQVVRGDSAAYFCASSPSSGTYNEQFFGPGTRLTVL.

The chain couples TRBV29-1 to TRBJ2-3; no clear D gene. Germline assignment: CDR1 SQVTM and CDR2 ANQGSEA. The length of the CDR3 is 12 residues. V gave up 3 bases and J gave up 2 bases, with 6 bases separating them. The CDR3 loop is CSVEKNTDTQYF. The CDR3 nucleotides read TGCAGCGTTGAGAAGAACACAGATACGCAGTATTTT.

This clonotype was seen a handful of times. The J gene is TRBJ2-7, the V gene TRBV20-1, with 8 bases fitting TRBD1. CDR1 and CDR2 from the germline V gene are DFQATT and SNEGSKA (reference sequence). The CDR3 contains 14 residues. J lost 4 bases, V lost 1 base, and 6 bases had no gene match. The CDR3 here is CSARGLGQGYEQYF. CDR3 coding DNA: TGCAGTGCTAGAGGTCTAGGACAGGGTTACGAGCAGTACTTC.

This chain connects TRBV11-1 to TRBJ2-7; weak D call: TRBD1 (6 bases). This CDR3 comprises 15 residues. V was pared by 3 bases and J by 3 bases, with 15 bases between. Germline CDR1 SGHAT, CDR2 FQDESV (reference sequence). The CDR3 spells CASSFARDIYYEQYF. The CDR3 nucleotides read TGTGCCAGCAGCTTCGCCCGGGACATATACTACGAGCAGTACTTC. Full variable domain (rest looked up from reference TRBV11-1 and TRBJ2-7): EAEVAQSPRYKITEKSQAVAFWCDPISGHATLYWYRQILGQGPELLVQFQDESVVDDSQLPKDRFSAERLKGVDSTLKIQPAELGDSAMYLCASSFARDIYYEQYFGPGTRLTVT.

This clonotype was detected many times. V is TRBV20-1 and J is TRBJ2-5, with D hard to call. The germline V gene has CDR1 DFQATT and CDR2 SNEGSKA (reference sequence). V lost 5 bases and J lost 5, with 12 bases in between. The CDR3 runs to 12 residues. The CDR3 protein is CSAARLGETQYF. CDR3 nucleotides: TGCAGTGCTGCGAGATTGGGGGAGACCCAGTACTTC.

This rearrangement joins TRBV7-3 to TRBJ2-7; D may be TRBD1 or TRBD2 (6 bases each). Germline V lookup: CDR1 SGHTA, CDR2 FQGTGA. Trimming stripped 2 bases from V and 2 bases from J, with 13 bases between. This CDR3 spans 15 amino acids. The CDR3 region has the DNA TGTGCCAGCAGCTTATCGGTGGGGGGCCCCTACGAGCAGTACTTC. Translation gives CASSLSVGGPYEQYF.

This clonotype turned up a few times. This chain uses TRBV7-9 with TRBJ2-1; no firm D call. This CDR3 is built from 14 residues. Germline CDR1 reads SEHNR; CDR2 reads FQNEAQ (reference sequence). Trimming took off 1 base at V and 8 bases at J, with 12 bases between the two ends. CDR3 protein: CASSLVVGWDEQFF. In DNA form, the CDR3 reads TGTGCCAGCAGCTTAGTTGTTGGCTGGGATGAGCAGTTCTTC.

This clonotype was observed a few times. The rearrangement joins TRBV7-8 to TRBJ2-1, with a tentative D call TRBD2 (5 bases). The V end lost 4 bases, the J end lost 6 bases, and 19 bases lay between the germline ends. This CDR3 has 16 residues. CDR1 and CDR2 (germline): SGHVS, FQNEAQ. The CDR3 DNA reads TGTGCCAGCAGCTCGGGGAGAGGGAAGCTGGGCAATGAGCAGTTCTTC. Amino acid sequence: CASSSGRGKLGNEQFF.

The chain is built from TRBV5-1 and TRBJ2-3; TRBD1 or TRBD2 may be the D gene (6 bases each). CDR1 is SGHRS, CDR2 YFSETQ, per germline. V was cut by 0 bases and J by 5 bases, with 10 bases left in between. This CDR3 is 14 amino acids long. Here the CDR3 reads CASSLGGAKDTQYF. The CDR3 nucleotides read TGCGCCAGCAGCTTGGGGGGGGCAAAAGATACGCAGTATTTT.

This chain links TRBV20-1 with TRBJ1-6; D is possibly TRBD1 (5 bases). The CDR3 sequence is 13 residues long. V was cut by 3 bases and J by 7 bases, with 10 bases left in between. The V gene's germline CDR1 is DFQATT and CDR2 SNEGSKA (reference sequence). CDR3: CSASQGGNSPLHF. CDR3 coding DNA: TGCAGTGCTAGCCAGGGCGGGAATTCACCCCTCCACTTT.

This clonotype was observed a handful of times. V usage is TRBV10-3 and J usage is TRBJ2-3, with 16 nucleotides matching TRBD2. In germline, CDR1 is ENHRY, CDR2 SYGVKD. J gave up 1 base and V 7 bases, and 8 bases lay outside the gene matches. This CDR3 is built from 18 residues. The CDR3, as DNA: TGTGCCATCAAAATGGGACTAGCGGGGGGGCGCGGCACAGATACGCAGTATTTT. Its translation: CAIKMGLAGGRGTDTQYF.

By proportion, this clonotype is medium-sized. The chain couples TRBV5-1 to TRBJ2-3; TRBD1 matches at 9 bases. This CDR3 is 14 amino acids long. Germline V gene data show CDR1 as SGHRS and CDR2 as YFSETQ. V shed 1 base and J 6 bases; nucleotides not matched to a gene: 3. The CDR3 here is CASSLTGTGDTQYF. Written as DNA, the CDR3 is TGCGCCAGCAGCTTGACCGGGACAGGGGATACGCAGTATTTT.

The genes are TRBV29-1 and TRBJ2-5; no clear D gene. The germline gives CDR1 SQVTM, CDR2 ANQGSEA. Trimming took off 4 bases at V and 0 bases at J, with 9 bases between the two ends. CDR3 length equals 13 residues. The CDR3 reads CSVGAVYQETQYF. DNA for the CDR3: TGCAGCGTTGGGGCAGTGTACCAAGAGACCCAGTACTTC.

This clonotype has more than one count but fewer than ten. This chain connects TRBV15 to TRBJ2-1, with a tentative D call TRBD1 (6 bases). Trimming removed 0 bases from V and 5 bases from J, with 20 bases in between. CDR1 LNHNV and CDR2 YYDKDF come from the germline V gene (reference sequence). This CDR3 contains 18 residues. Here the CDR3 DNA reads TGTGCCACCAGCAGAGATCTGGGGGCGCCCACTAGAGACAATGAGCAGTTCTTC. It encodes CATSRDLGAPTRDNEQFF. Looking up the rest from reference TRBV15 and TRBJ2-1 gives the full variable domain: DAMVIQNPRYQVTQFGKPVTLSCSQTLNHNVMYWYQQKSSQAPKLLFHYYDKDFNNEADTPDNFQSRRPNTSFCFLDIRSPGLGDTAMYLCATSRDLGAPTRDNEQFFGPGTRLTVL.

The chain couples TRBV5-1 to TRBJ2-3, with 11 bases aligning to TRBD2. J lost 2 bases, V lost 5 bases, and 7 bases had no gene match. This CDR3 is 16 amino acids long. The V gene's germline CDR1 is SGHRS and CDR2 YFSETQ. CDR3 nucleotides: TGCGCCAGCAGGCGAGGGACTAGCGGTTCCACAGATACGCAGTATTTT. Translating gives CASRRGTSGSTDTQYF.

This clonotype has a handful of counts. The chain recombines TRBV7-6 with TRBJ2-3, with TRBD1 matching 7 bases. Losses at the gene ends were 2 bases for V and 2 bases for J; bases not matched to a gene: 1. The CDR3 is 14 residues long. The germline V gene has CDR1 SGHVS and CDR2 FNYEAQ. The CDR3 sequence: CASSLTGVTDTQYF. The CDR3 nucleotides are TGTGCCAGCAGCTTAACAGGGGTCACAGATACGCAGTATTTT.

There are a few counts of this clonotype. The rearrangement uses TRBV29-1 and TRBJ1-4; possible D gene TRBD1, 6 bases. The CDR3 sequence is 13 residues long. V lost 7 bases, J lost 8 bases, and 17 bases lay in between. Germline V gene lookup returns CDR1 SQVTM and CDR2 ANQGSEA. The CDR3 region is CSARGGLLEKLFF. In DNA form, the CDR3 reads TGCAGCGCTCGGGGGGGCCTTCTAGAAAAACTGTTTTTT.

This clonotype was counted between two and nine times. This chain joins TRBV20-1 and TRBJ2-1; 7 bases are a match to TRBD1. Trimming at V came to 0 bases and at J to 6 bases, leaving 5 bases not matched to a gene. This CDR3 is 14 amino acids long. Germline V gene data show CDR1 as DFQATT and CDR2 as SNEGSKA (reference sequence). CDR3 residues: CSARDRGKTNEQFF. DNA for the CDR3: TGCAGTGCTAGAGACAGGGGGAAAACCAATGAGCAGTTCTTC.

The rearrangement joins TRBV9 to TRBJ2-5; D may be TRBD2 (6 bases). Germline V gives CDR1 SGDLS, CDR2 YYNGEE. This CDR3 has 14 residues. Trimming took 2 bases from V and 1 from J, leaving 9 bases between them. CDR3 in amino acids: CASSVGLTQETQYF. CDR3 DNA: TGTGCCAGCAGCGTGGGACTTACCCAAGAGACCCAGTACTTC.

This clonotype appeared a few times. This chain links TRBV7-8 with TRBJ2-5, with 11 bases aligning to TRBD1. The CDR3 loop spans 14 amino acids. Germline loops: CDR1 SGHVS, CDR2 FQNEAQ. With V trimmed by 5 bases and J by 4 bases, 3 bases remained unmatched. The CDR3 nucleotides are TGTGCCAGCAGCCGGGGACAGGGGGTAGAGACCCAGTACTTC. It encodes CASSRGQGVETQYF.

This clonotype was recorded a few times. The V call is TRBV13, the J call TRBJ2-7; 8 nucleotides match TRBD1. V shed 5 bases, J shed 2 bases, and the junction held 8 bases outside the gene matches. The V gene's germline CDR1 is PRHDT and CDR2 FYEKMQ (reference sequence). The CDR3 runs to 15 residues. The CDR3 nucleotides read TGTGCCAGCAGCCCCGGACAGGGAACCCCCTACGAGCAGTACTTC. It translates to CASSPGQGTPYEQYF.

This clonotype was recorded a few times. The rearrangement uses TRBV7-6 and TRBJ2-7; 10 nucleotides align to TRBD1. The CDR3 has 15 amino acids. J gave up 0 bases and V 5 bases, and 4 bases lay outside the gene matches. Germline V gene sequence: CDR1 SGHVS, CDR2 FNYEAQ. The CDR3 DNA reads TGTGCCAGCAGCCCGCGGACAGGGGGCTCCTACGAGCAGTACTTC. This translates into CASSPRTGGSYEQYF.